What follows are 18 T cell receptor beta chains derived from one specimen sequenced in a study of PD-L1 blockade in urothelial cancer (dated by TCRdb to about 2017). The time point label, read with the paper, signifies: peripheral blood 6 weeks after treatment start. Library prep was done by the immunoSEQ multiplex PCR assay. TCRdb took over this immuneACCESS table, retaining in-frame rearrangements with V and J assigned. Such tables are incomplete; in checked studies, under half of the missing clones stem from an unresolved V gene, and the remainder is unexplained. For this sample the table gives more than 45,000 clones, of which about 90% were detected only once. About 9.4% of the sample is taken by the ten largest. The source was PBMCs, collected around atezolizumab (anti-PD-L1) treatment. The receptors here all came from a man between 60 and 75 years old with urothelial cancer.

The chain employs TRBV2 and TRBJ2-7, with 7 nucleotides matching TRBD1. CDR1 SNHLY and CDR2 FYNNEI come from the germline V gene. V lost 8 bases and J lost 4; bases outside the gene matches: 8. The CDR3 contains 13 residues. The CDR3 spells CASCRDRSYEQYF. CDR3 coding DNA: TGTGCCAGCTGCAGGGACAGATCTTACGAGCAGTACTTC.

J is TRBJ2-1 and V is TRBV29-1; possible D gene TRBD1, 7 bases. The V end lost 7 bases, the J end lost 10 bases, and 20 bases lay between the germline ends. The CDR3 consists of 13 residues. Germline assignment: CDR1 SQVTM and CDR2 ANQGSEA. Here the CDR3 reads CSGSGGGGLEQFF. CDR3 DNA: TGCAGCGGATCGGGTGGAGGGGGCTTGGAGCAGTTCTTC.

The V gene is TRBV5-1, the J gene TRBJ1-6, with D possibly TRBD1 on 6 matching bases. V gave up 3 bases and J gave up 8 bases, with 9 bases separating them. Germline CDR1 reads SGHRS; CDR2 reads YFSETQ. This CDR3 comprises 13 residues. CDR3 region: CASSSGQHSPLHF. The CDR3, as DNA: TGCGCCAGCAGCTCCGGACAGCATTCACCCCTCCACTTT.

V gene TRBV6-1 combines with J gene TRBJ2-5, with TRBD1 as a possible D gene (6 bases). CDR1 and CDR2 from the germline V gene are MNHNS and SASEGT. Trimming removed 4 bases from V and 5 bases from J, with 11 bases in between. The CDR3 sequence is 13 residues long. The CDR3 protein is CASSGITGETQYF. CDR3 DNA: TGTGCCAGCAGTGGGATCACAGGGGAGACCCAGTACTTC.

This rearrangement joins TRBV11-2 to TRBJ1-1; perhaps TRBD1 as D (6 bases). Germline V gene data show CDR1 as SGHAT and CDR2 as FQNNGV. Trimming stripped 5 bases from V and 2 bases from J, with 12 bases between. There are 14 residues in the CDR3. The CDR3, as DNA: TGTGCCAGCAGCGCCGGACAGCCAAACACTGAAGCTTTCTTT. It codes for CASSAGQPNTEAFF. Full variable domain (outside the CDR3, taken from reference TRBV11-2 and TRBJ1-1): EAGVAQSPRYKIIEKRQSVAFWCNPISGHATLYWYQQILGQGPKLLIQFQNNGVVDDSQLPKDRFSAERLKGVDSTLKIQPAKLEDSAVYLCASSAGQPNTEAFFGQGTRLTVV.

This sequence joins TRBV5-1 and TRBJ2-1; 12 nucleotides line up with TRBD2. From germline, CDR1 is SGHRS and CDR2 YFSETQ. The CDR3 extends over 17 amino acids. The junction had 8 bases not matched to a gene; V was cut back by 0 bases and J by 7 bases. The CDR3 bases are TGCGCCAGCAGCTTGGCCCCTAGCGGGGGGGCCCGGAATGAGCAGTTCTTC. It translates to CASSLAPSGGARNEQFF.

The chain joins TRBV7-2 to TRBJ2-7; 7 bases align to TRBD1. The V and J ends lost 1 base and 6 bases, in that order; junction bases with no gene match: 12. Germline values: CDR1 SGHTA, CDR2 FQGNSA. The CDR3 extends over 16 amino acids. The CDR3 sequence: CASSLVFGPGGGEQYF. CDR3 bases: TGTGCCAGCAGCTTAGTTTTTGGTCCAGGGGGTGGCGAGCAGTACTTC. The entire variable domain, with the rest obtained from reference TRBV7-2 and TRBJ2-7, is as follows: GAGVSQSPSNKVTEKGKDVELRCDPISGHTALYWYRQSLGQGLEFLIYFQGNSAPDKSGLPSDRFSAERTGGSVSTLTIQRTQQEDSAVYLCASSLVFGPGGGEQYFGPGTRLTVT.

J is TRBJ1-1 and V is TRBV6-6, with a weak D call TRBD1 (5 bases). The CDR3 length is 13 residues. V dropped 7 bases and J dropped 6 bases, with 15 bases sitting between them. CDR1 is MNHNY, CDR2 SVGAGI, per germline (reference sequence). The chain's CDR3 is CASTEGRRPEAFF. CDR3 nucleotides: TGTGCCAGCACGGAGGGGAGACGACCTGAAGCTTTCTTT.

The gene calls are TRBV11-3 and TRBJ2-7, with D perhaps matching TRBD1 (5 bases). The V gene's germline CDR1 is SGHNT and CDR2 YENEEA. Trimming pared 4 bases from V and 1 base from J, leaving 14 bases between. The CDR3 has 15 amino acids. The chain's CDR3 is CASSSTGAGSYEQYF. Here the CDR3 DNA reads TGTGCCAGCAGCTCTACTGGGGCAGGGTCCTACGAGCAGTACTTC.

Of note for this clone: Germline is not matched at one junction end, which may reflect a read error. The chain joins TRBV5-1 to TRBJ2-7; possible D gene TRBD1, 6 bases. The CDR3 is 11 amino acids. Germline CDR1 reads SGHRS; CDR2 reads YFSETQ. CDR3 DNA sequence: TGCGCCAGCAGCTTGGAGGGACATTCCCACTTC. Its protein product is CASSLEGHSHF.

The chain couples TRBV19 to TRBJ1-1; D call uncertain. The V end lost 7 bases, the J end lost 0 bases, and 18 bases lay between the germline ends. CDR1 LNHDA and CDR2 SQIVND come from the germline V gene (reference sequence). The CDR3 consists of 16 residues. CDR3 DNA: TGTGCCAGTACCGCCGGAGCGGGCCTCATGAACACTGAAGCTTTCTTT. It is translated as CASTAGAGLMNTEAFF.

The CDR3 is CAWSPAKGGPSYEQYF. Here the CDR3 DNA reads TGTGCCTGGAGTCCGGCAAAGGGGGGGCCGTCTTACGAGCAGTACTTC. This sequence joins TRBV30 and TRBJ2-7, with a weak D call TRBD2 (7 bases). Per the germline V gene, CDR1 is GTSNPN and CDR2 is SVGIG (reference sequence). The CDR3 has 16 residues. Trimming pared 2 bases from V and 4 bases from J, leaving 21 bases between.

V is TRBV30 and J is TRBJ2-2, with 13 bases that match TRBD2. This CDR3 is built from 15 residues. Unmatched junction bases numbered 4, after V lost 5 bases and J lost 4 bases. Germline V gene data show CDR1 as GTSNPN and CDR2 as SVGIG (reference sequence). Here the CDR3 DNA reads TGTGCCTGGGGACTAGCGGGGGCGGTCACCGGGGAGCTGTTTTTT. It encodes CAWGLAGAVTGELFF.

The chain carries TRBV28 and TRBJ2-3; 14 nucleotides agree with TRBD2. The CDR3 is 15 amino acids. The trim removed 5 bases at V and 5 bases at J, leaving 3 bases unmatched. Germline V lookup: CDR1 MDHEN, CDR2 SYDVKM. CDR3 residues: CASSRTSGGIDTQYF. Here the CDR3 DNA reads TGTGCCAGCAGTCGGACTAGCGGGGGGATAGATACGCAGTATTTT.

The chain has TRBV30 and TRBJ1-1; 7 positions match TRBD1. Germline assignment: CDR1 GTSNPN and CDR2 SVGIG (reference sequence). The CDR3 runs to 16 residues. Trimming removed 0 bases from V and 0 bases from J; junction bases left unmatched: 7. The CDR3 spells CAWSVPVGQMNTEAFF. The CDR3 nucleotides read TGTGCCTGGAGTGTTCCGGTGGGACAGATGAACACTGAAGCTTTCTTT.

The rearrangement links TRBV11-3 to TRBJ2-4, with unresolved D. Looked up from germline, CDR1 is SGHNT and CDR2 is YENEEA. V was shortened by 4 bases and J by 0 bases, with 7 bases between the two germline ends. The CDR3 consists of 14 residues. The CDR3 DNA is TGTGCCAGCAGCTCTGAGTTAGCCAAAAACATTCAGTACTTC. This gives the protein CASSSELAKNIQYF.

This sequence joins TRBV9 and TRBJ2-1, with TRBD2 matching over 8 bases. CDR1 and CDR2 from the germline V gene are SGDLS and YYNGEE. CDR3 length equals 15 residues. V lost 3 bases, J lost 7 bases, and 9 bases stayed unmatched. CDR3 region: CASSEAGLVQNEQFF. The CDR3, as DNA: TGTGCCAGCAGCGAGGCGGGACTAGTCCAGAATGAGCAGTTCTTC.

The rearrangement uses TRBV6-6 and TRBJ2-1; TRBD2 matches at 13 bases. V dropped 6 bases and J dropped 2; count of bases not matched to a gene: 1. CDR1 is MNHNY, CDR2 SVGAGI, per germline (reference sequence). This CDR3 contains 15 residues. In nucleotides, the CDR3 is TGTGCCAGCAGGACTAGCGGGGGGACCTACAATGAGCAGTTCTTC. Translating gives CASRTSGGTYNEQFF.